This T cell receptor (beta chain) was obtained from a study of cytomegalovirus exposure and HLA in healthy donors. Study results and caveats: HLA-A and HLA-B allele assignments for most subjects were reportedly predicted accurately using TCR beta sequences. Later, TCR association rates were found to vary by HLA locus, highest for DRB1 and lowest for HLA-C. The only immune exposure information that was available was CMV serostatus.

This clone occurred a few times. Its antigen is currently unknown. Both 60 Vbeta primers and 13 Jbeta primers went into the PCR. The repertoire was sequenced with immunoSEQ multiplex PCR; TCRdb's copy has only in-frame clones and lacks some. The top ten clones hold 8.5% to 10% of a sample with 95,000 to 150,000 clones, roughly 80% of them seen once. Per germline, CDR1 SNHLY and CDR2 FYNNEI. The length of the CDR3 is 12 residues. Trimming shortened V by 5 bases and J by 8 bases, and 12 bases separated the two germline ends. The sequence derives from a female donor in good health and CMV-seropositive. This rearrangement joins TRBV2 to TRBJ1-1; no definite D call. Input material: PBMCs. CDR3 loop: CASSPNSNEAFF. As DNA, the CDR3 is TGTGCCAGCAGTCCAAACTCGAACGAAGCTTTCTTT.